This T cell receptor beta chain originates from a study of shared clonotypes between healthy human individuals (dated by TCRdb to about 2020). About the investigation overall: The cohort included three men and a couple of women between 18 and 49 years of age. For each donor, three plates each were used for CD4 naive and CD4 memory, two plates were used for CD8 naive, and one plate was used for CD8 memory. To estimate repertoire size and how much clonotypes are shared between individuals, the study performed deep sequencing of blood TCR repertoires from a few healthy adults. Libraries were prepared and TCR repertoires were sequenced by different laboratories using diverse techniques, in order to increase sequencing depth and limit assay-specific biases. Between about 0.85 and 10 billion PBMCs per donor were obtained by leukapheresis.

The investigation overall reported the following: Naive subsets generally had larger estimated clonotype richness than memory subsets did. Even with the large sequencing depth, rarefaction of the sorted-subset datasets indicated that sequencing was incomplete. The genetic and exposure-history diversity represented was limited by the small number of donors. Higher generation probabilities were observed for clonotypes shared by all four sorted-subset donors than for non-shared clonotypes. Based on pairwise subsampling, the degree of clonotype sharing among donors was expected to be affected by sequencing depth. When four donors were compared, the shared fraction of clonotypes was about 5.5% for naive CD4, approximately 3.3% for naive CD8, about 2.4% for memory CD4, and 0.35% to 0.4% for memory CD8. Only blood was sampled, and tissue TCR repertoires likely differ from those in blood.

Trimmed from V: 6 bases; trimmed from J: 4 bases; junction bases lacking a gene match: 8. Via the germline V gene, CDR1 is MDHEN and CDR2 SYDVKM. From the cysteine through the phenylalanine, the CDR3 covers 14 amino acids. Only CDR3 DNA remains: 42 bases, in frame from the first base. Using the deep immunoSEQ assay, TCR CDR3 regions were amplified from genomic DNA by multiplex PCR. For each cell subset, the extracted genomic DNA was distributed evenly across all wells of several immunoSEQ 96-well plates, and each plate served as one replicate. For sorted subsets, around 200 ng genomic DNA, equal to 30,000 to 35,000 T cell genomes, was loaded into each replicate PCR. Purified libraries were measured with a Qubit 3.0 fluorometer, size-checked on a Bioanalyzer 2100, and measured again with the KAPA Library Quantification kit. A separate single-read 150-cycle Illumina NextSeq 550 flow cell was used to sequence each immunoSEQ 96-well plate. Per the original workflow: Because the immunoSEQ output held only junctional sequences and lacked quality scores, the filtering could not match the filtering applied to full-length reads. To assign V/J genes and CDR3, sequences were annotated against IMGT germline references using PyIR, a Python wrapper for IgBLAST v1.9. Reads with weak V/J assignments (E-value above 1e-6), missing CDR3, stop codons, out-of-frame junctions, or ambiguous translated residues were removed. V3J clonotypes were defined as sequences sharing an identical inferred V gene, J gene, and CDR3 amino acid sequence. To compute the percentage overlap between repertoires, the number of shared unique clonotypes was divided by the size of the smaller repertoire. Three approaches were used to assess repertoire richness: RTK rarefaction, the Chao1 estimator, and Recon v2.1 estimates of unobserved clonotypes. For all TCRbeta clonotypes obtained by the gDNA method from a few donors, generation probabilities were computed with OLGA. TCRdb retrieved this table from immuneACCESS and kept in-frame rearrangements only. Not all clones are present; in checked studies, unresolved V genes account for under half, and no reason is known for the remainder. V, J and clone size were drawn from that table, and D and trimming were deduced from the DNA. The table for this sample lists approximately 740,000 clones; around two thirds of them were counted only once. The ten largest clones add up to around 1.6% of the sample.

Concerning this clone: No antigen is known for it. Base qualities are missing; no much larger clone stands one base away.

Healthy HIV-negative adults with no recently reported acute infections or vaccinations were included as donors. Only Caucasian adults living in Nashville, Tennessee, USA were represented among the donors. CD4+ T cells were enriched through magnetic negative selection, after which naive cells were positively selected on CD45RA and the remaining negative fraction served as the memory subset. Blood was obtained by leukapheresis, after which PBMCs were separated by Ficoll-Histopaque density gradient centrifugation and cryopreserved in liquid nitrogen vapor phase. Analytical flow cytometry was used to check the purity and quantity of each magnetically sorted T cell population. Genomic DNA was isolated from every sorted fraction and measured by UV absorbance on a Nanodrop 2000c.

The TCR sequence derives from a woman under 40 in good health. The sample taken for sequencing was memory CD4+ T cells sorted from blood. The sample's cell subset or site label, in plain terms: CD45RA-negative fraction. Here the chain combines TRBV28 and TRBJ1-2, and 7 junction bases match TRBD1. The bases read TGTGCCAGCAGACTCACAGGGGCTACCTATGGCTACACCTTC. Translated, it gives CASRLTGATYGYTF.